Presented here are 21 T cell receptor beta chains from one specimen sequenced in a study of T-cell reconstitution after alpha-beta-depleted transplantation in children. The TCRbeta library was prepared with unique molecular identifiers. TCRdb re-called the PCR reads through MiXCR, storing one row per CDR3 protein. The repertoire holds about 27,000 distinct CDR3 sequences, with around 6.3% as singletons. The source was PBMCs, mostly from graft donor cells, collected 180 days after TCRalphabeta/CD19-depleted stem cell transplant. The receptor source for this set is a male patient aged 5 to 17 who had a stem cell transplant for acute myeloid leukemia, so the T cells may come from the graft donor.

This sequence joins TRBV5-4 and TRBJ1-1, with 9 positions matching TRBD1. The V gene end was trimmed by 4 bases and the J gene end by 4 bases; junction bases not matched to a gene: 5. The CDR3 has 14 amino acids. Germline CDR1 is SGHNT and CDR2 is YYREEE (reference sequence). The CDR3 loop is CASSEGTGITEAFF. For the CDR3, the DNA is TGTGCCAGCAGCGAAGGGACAGGGATCACTGAAGCTTTCTTT. Looking up the rest from reference TRBV5-4 and TRBJ1-1 gives the full variable domain: ETGVTQSPTHLIKTRGQQVTLRCSSQSGHNTVSWYQQALGQGPQFIFQYYREEENGRGNFPPRFSGLQFPNYSSELNVNALELDDSALYLCASSEGTGITEAFFGQGTRLTVV.

The chain's CDR3 is CASSSDSGQETQYF. Here the CDR3 DNA reads TGTGCCAGCAGCTCCGACTCGGGGCAAGAGACCCAGTACTTC. The rearrangement uses TRBV7-2 and TRBJ2-5; a weak D match, TRBD2 (5 bases). V shed 4 bases and J shed 2 bases, with 11 bases lying between them. The CDR3 is 14 amino acids. In germline, CDR1 is SGHTA, CDR2 FQGNSA.

This clonotype was observed many times. V and J are TRBV29-1 and TRBJ2-1; 8 nucleotides line up with TRBD2. From germline, CDR1 is SQVTM and CDR2 ANQGSEA. Unmatched junction bases numbered 9, after V lost 8 bases and J lost 3 bases. This CDR3 has 14 residues. CDR3 in amino acids: CSPSKSGSYNEQFF. CDR3 in DNA: TGCAGCCCCTCTAAGAGCGGGAGCTACAATGAGCAGTTCTTC.

V usage is TRBV6-1 and J usage is TRBJ1-5; D is undetermined. The CDR3 runs 16 residues. V was cut by 6 bases and J by 0 bases, with 15 bases left in between. Germline V gene lookup returns CDR1 MNHNS and CDR2 SASEGT. This CDR3 is CASRPGLINSNQPQHF. DNA of the CDR3: TGTGCCAGCAGACCTGGACTGATAAATAGCAATCAGCCCCAGCATTTT.

The V and J genes are TRBV27 and TRBJ2-7; D may correspond to TRBD1 or TRBD2 (5 bases each). The ends were cut back, 7 bases at V and 3 bases at J, with 16 bases in the middle. Germline values: CDR1 MNHEY, CDR2 SMNVEV (reference sequence). The CDR3 is 14 residues long. CDR3 in amino acids: CASKRGMTDYEQYV. CDR3 coding DNA: TGTGCCAGCAAGAGAGGGATGACAGACTACGAGCAGTACGTC.

This clonotype came up many times. The chain is built from TRBV4-2 and TRBJ2-1; 16 bases match TRBD2. The CDR3 runs 21 residues. J gave up 1 base and V 3 bases, and 12 bases lay outside the gene matches. Germline V gene lookup returns CDR1 LGHNA and CDR2 YNFKEQ. Written as DNA, the CDR3 is TGTGCCAGCAGCCACCTTGGGGCGGGACTAGCGGGAGGGCGATCCTACAATGAGCAGTTCTTC. Its protein product is CASSHLGAGLAGGRSYNEQFF.

This clonotype was counted many times. V is TRBV10-3 and J is TRBJ2-1; weak D call: TRBD2 (6 bases). From germline, CDR1 is ENHRY and CDR2 SYGVKD. The CDR3 spans 14 residues. V was clipped by 8 bases and J by 3 bases, with 14 bases between them. The CDR3, as DNA: TGTGCCATCCTATTAAGCGGGCACTACAATGAGCAGTTCTTC. It is translated as CAILLSGHYNEQFF.

V usage is TRBV29-1 and J usage is TRBJ2-7, with TRBD1 matching 11 bases. V was clipped by 7 bases and J by 3 bases; unmatched bases: 5. The CDR3 spans 13 residues. In germline, CDR1 is SQVTM, CDR2 ANQGSEA. The CDR3 nucleotides are TGCAGCGCCATAGGGACAGGGGGCTACGAGCAGTACTTC. Its protein is CSAIGTGGYEQYF.

This clonotype was observed at least ten times. This chain uses TRBV28 with TRBJ2-3; TRBD2 is a possible D gene (5 bases). The CDR3 is 14 residues long. With 6 bases removed from V and 1 base from J, the gap between germline ends came to 11 bases. Germline CDR1 MDHEN, CDR2 SYDVKM. The CDR3 nucleotides read TGTGCCAGCAGGCAGGCGGGTGGCACAGATACGCAGTATTTT. This sequence encodes CASRQAGGTDTQYF.

This clonotype occurred many times. The J gene is TRBJ1-5, the V gene TRBV6-6; weak D call: TRBD1 (6 bases). Germline CDR1 reads MNHNY; CDR2 reads SVGAGI (reference sequence). The CDR3 contains 14 residues. The ends were cut back, 7 bases at V and 7 bases at J, with 17 bases in the middle. The DNA for the CDR3 is TGTGCCAGCACCTACGTTCACAGGGTACAGCCCCAGCATTTT. The encoded protein is CASTYVHRVQPQHF.

This clonotype was detected ten times or more. The rearrangement uses TRBV29-1 and TRBJ2-2, with 11 bases matching TRBD2. Germline CDR1 and CDR2: SQVTM and ANQGSEA. The CDR3 contains 19 residues. Trimming cost V 0 bases and J 6 bases; bases outside gene matches: 15. CDR3 in amino acids: CSVEDRGHSGRGRAGELFF. The CDR3 bases are TGCAGCGTTGAAGACAGGGGGCATAGCGGGAGGGGACGGGCCGGGGAGCTGTTTTTT.

This clonotype was picked up many times. J is TRBJ2-2 and V is TRBV6-2 or TRBV6-3; unclear D gene. Germline CDR1 reads MNHEY; CDR2 reads SVGEGT. The CDR3 contains 13 residues. Trimming stripped 2 bases from V and 6 bases from J, with 7 bases between. The CDR3, as DNA: TGTGCCAGCAGTTACACAGCCCCCGGGGAGCTGTTTTTT. Protein sequence: CASSYTAPGELFF.

This clonotype has ten or more counts. The chain couples TRBV5-4 to TRBJ2-6, with 11 bases identical to TRBD1. V shed 4 bases and J 2 bases; nucleotides not matched to a gene: 5. Germline V gene data show CDR1 as SGHNT and CDR2 as YYREEE (reference sequence). The CDR3 length is 17 residues. The CDR3, as DNA: TGTGCCAGCAGCGTCCCGGGACAGGGGGCTGGGGCCAACGTCCTGACTTTC. It translates to CASSVPGQGAGANVLTF.

This clonotype was seen a handful of times. One base away lies a much larger clone, so this may be a sequencing read error. The DNA for the CDR3 is TGTGCCCGCAGTCGTCAACCTCCCGGGACAGTAGACACCGGGGAGCTGTTTTTT. It translates to CARSRQPPGTVDTGELFF. The rearrangement joins TRBV12-3 or TRBV12-4 to TRBJ2-2, with 7 nucleotides matching TRBD1. The CDR3 loop spans 18 amino acids.

This clonotype has ten or more counts. The J gene is TRBJ1-4, the V gene TRBV20-1, with D perhaps matching TRBD1 (5 bases). This CDR3 contains 15 residues. The germline gives CDR1 DFQATT, CDR2 SNEGSKA (reference sequence). V lost 5 bases and J 2 bases, leaving 15 bases between the germline ends. The CDR3 nucleotides read TGCAGTGCTCAGGTCCCGGGGGGTACTAATGAAAAACTGTTTTTT. This translates into CSAQVPGGTNEKLFF.

This clonotype has a count of ten or more. The chain has TRBV29-1 and TRBJ2-5, with D perhaps matching TRBD2 (6 bases). Germline CDR1 and CDR2: SQVTM and ANQGSEA. Trimming cost V 7 bases and J 2 bases, with 14 bases left between them. The CDR3 has 13 amino acids. CDR3 amino acids: CSASGSAQETQYF. DNA of the CDR3: TGCAGCGCTTCCGGGAGTGCACAAGAGACCCAGTACTTC.

This clonotype has a count of ten or more. The chain joins TRBV7-2 to TRBJ2-3; 14 nucleotides line up with TRBD2. J lost 4 bases, V lost 2 bases, and 8 bases had no gene match. The germline V gene has CDR1 SGHTA and CDR2 FQGNSA. The CDR3 runs to 18 residues. The CDR3 nucleotides are TGTGCCAGCAGCTTATCTGCCCCGGGACTAGCGGGAGCAGATACGCAGTATTTT. Amino acids: CASSLSAPGLAGADTQYF. Looking up the rest from reference TRBV7-2 and TRBJ2-3 gives the full variable domain: GAGVSQSPSNKVTEKGKDVELRCDPISGHTALYWYRQSLGQGLEFLIYFQGNSAPDKSGLPSDRFSAERTGGSVSTLTIQRTQQEDSAVYLCASSLSAPGLAGADTQYFGPGTRLTVL.

This clonotype was observed a handful of times. The chain has TRBV19 and TRBJ1-4, with 7 bases matching TRBD1. This CDR3 has 15 amino acids. Looked up from germline, CDR1 is LNHDA and CDR2 is SQIVND (reference sequence). V lost 5 bases to trimming and J lost 8 bases; unmatched junction nucleotides: 11. The CDR3 sequence: CASSAWDSHNEKLFF. The CDR3 DNA reads TGTGCCAGTAGTGCATGGGACAGTCACAACGAAAAACTGTTTTTT.

This clonotype was counted between two and nine times. The J gene is TRBJ2-1, the V gene TRBV12-3 or TRBV12-4; the match to TRBD2 covers 9 bases. The CDR3 runs 15 residues. Unmatched junction bases numbered 10, after V lost 6 bases and J lost 7 bases. CDR3 DNA sequence: TGTGCCAGCAGCCTAATACGCCTAGCGGGGAATGAGCAGTTCTTC. This sequence encodes CASSLIRLAGNEQFF.

This clonotype showed up many times. The chain carries TRBV27 and TRBJ1-4; the D is unclear. The CDR3 runs to 13 residues. Trimming removed 3 bases from V and 6 bases from J, with 8 bases in between. Germline V lookup: CDR1 MNHEY, CDR2 SMNVEV (reference sequence). The CDR3 DNA reads as TGTGCCAGCAGTTTGGAGGGAGATGAAAAACTGTTTTTT. Its translation is CASSLEGDEKLFF.

This clonotype was seen many times. V is TRBV12-3 or TRBV12-4 and J is TRBJ2-7, with D possibly being TRBD1 or TRBD2 (5 bases each). The V and J ends lost 1 base and 0 bases respectively, with 13 bases between them. This CDR3 comprises 16 residues. CDR3 in DNA: TGTGCCAGCAGTTTAGGTGGACTGGGGACCTCCTACGAGCAGTACTTC. Its protein product is CASSLGGLGTSYEQYF.